Described below is a single T cell receptor (beta chain) sequence and its context. The sample belongs to a study of CD8 T cells in Susac syndrome. An input of about 0.45 to 1 ug of RNA was subjected to reverse transcription using random hexamers. One entry per CDR3 protein, called by TCRdb with MiXCR from the immunoSEQ multiplex PCR reads. The sample contains under 95,000 distinct CDR3 sequences, about 94% of which appear only once. Sequenced: CD4+ T cells from PBMCs. This clonotype originated in a human donor with Susac syndrome.

CDR3 in DNA: TGCAGCGTTGTAAGGGACAGGGCCAACACTGAAGCTTTCTTT. Translated, it gives CSVVRDRANTEAFF. The genes are TRBV29-1 and TRBJ1-1; the match to TRBD1 covers 9 bases. Germline values: CDR1 SQVTM, CDR2 ANQGSEA. V lost 4 bases to trimming and J lost 2 bases; unmatched junction nucleotides: 5. The CDR3 covers 14 residues.